The clone carrying this TCR beta chain is a singleton in its sample. The antigen remains undetermined. TCRdb keeps only in-frame clones here, not all; method: immunoSEQ multiplex PCR. The data hold 90,000 to 110,000 clones, with more than 70% observed a single time. Second-dose intervals of approximately 4 or approximately 12 weeks were pooled. The data originate from a study of T cell responses to AZD1222 COVID-19 vaccine. Study-level results: Nearly half of unique spike-specific TCRs reportedly avoided B.1.351 and B.1.1.7 mutated regions. Among the donors, most were white British and more were female, and clonal diversity was possibly underestimated.

The ends lost 0 bases at V and 5 bases at J; junction bases unmatched: 7. The CDR3 runs to 16 residues. Per germline, CDR1 LNHNV and CDR2 YYDKDF (reference sequence). The specimen was peripheral blood, collected 28 days after the second AZD1222 dose. The sequence was obtained from an adult who received the AZD1222 COVID-19 vaccine. V gene TRBV15 combines with J gene TRBJ2-1; 7 nucleotides align to TRBD1. The CDR3 DNA reads as TGTGCCACCAGCAGAGATGGGACAGTCGGCGACAATGAGCAGTTCTTC. This translates into CATSRDGTVGDNEQFF.